One and the same sample provided the 20 T cell receptor beta chains below, sequenced in a study of blood T cell repertoires in COVID-19. Data came from immunoSEQ multiplex PCR; TCRdb stores just in-frame clones and leaves some out. The sample includes about 240,000 clones, approximately 86% of them seen just once. Sequencing was done on a sample of peripheral blood. The receptor set was obtained from a man between 60 and 75 years old who had recovered from COVID-19.

The rearrangement joins TRBV5-4 to TRBJ2-1; the match to TRBD2 covers 8 bases. The length of the CDR3 is 15 residues. Germline trimming cut 6 bases from V and 0 bases from J; bases unmatched to any gene: 5. CDR1 is SGHNT and CDR2 is YYREEE in the germline V gene (reference sequence). CDR3 coding DNA: TGTGCCAGCAACTCCGGGACTAGCTCCTACAATGAGCAGTTCTTC. It encodes CASNSGTSSYNEQFF. The full variable domain, with the rest looked up from reference TRBV5-4 and TRBJ2-1, is ETGVTQSPTHLIKTRGQQVTLRCSSQSGHNTVSWYQQALGQGPQFIFQYYREEENGRGNFPPRFSGLQFPNYSSELNVNALELDDSALYLCASNSGTSSYNEQFFGPGTRLTVL.

The chain carries TRBV29-1 and TRBJ2-3; D possibly corresponds to TRBD2 (5 bases). The germline CDR1 and CDR2 sequences are SQVTM and ANQGSEA. Trimming took 7 bases from V and 2 from J, leaving 10 bases between them. This CDR3 has 12 residues. Here the CDR3 reads CSAKAATDTQYF. The CDR3 DNA reads as TGCAGCGCCAAAGCGGCCACAGATACGCAGTATTTT.

The rearrangement uses TRBV5-1 and TRBJ1-6; D remains unclear. The length of the CDR3 is 13 residues. Trimming removed 0 bases from V and 8 bases from J, with 6 bases in between. The germline CDR1 and CDR2 sequences are SGHRS and YFSETQ. CDR3: CASSLDTYSPLHF. The CDR3 DNA reads as TGCGCCAGCAGCTTGGACACCTATTCACCCCTCCACTTT.

V and J are TRBV2 and TRBJ1-5; D possibly corresponds to TRBD1 (5 bases). Germline-derived CDR1 and CDR2 are SNHLY and FYNNEI. Trimming took off 6 bases at V and 5 bases at J, with 14 bases between the two ends. The CDR3 has 14 amino acids. DNA of the CDR3: TGTGCCAGCAGGGGCCGGGGGGGTTATCAGCCCCAGCATTTT. It yields the protein CASRGRGGYQPQHF.

The rearrangement uses TRBV5-1 and TRBJ2-7; D might be TRBD2 (5 bases). The CDR3 loop spans 14 amino acids. V lost 0 bases to trimming and J lost 6 bases, with 13 bases between them. CDR1 and CDR2 from the germline V gene are SGHRS and YFSETQ. CDR3 amino acids: CASSLGQGSLEQYF. DNA for the CDR3: TGCGCCAGCAGCTTGGGCCAAGGGAGTCTCGAGCAGTACTTC.

This clone appeared a few times. The DNA for the CDR3 is TGTGCCAGCTCACCACTTCCGGGAGCCGTGGTTCGGCCCCAGCATTTT. Residues: CASSPLPGAVVRPQHF. V usage is TRBV18 and J usage is TRBJ1-5; no definite D call. Per the germline V gene, CDR1 is KGHSH and CDR2 is LQKENI. V shed 1 base and J shed 9 bases, with 19 bases lying between them. The CDR3 sequence is 16 residues long.

This clone has only a few counts. The V call is TRBV4-2, the J call TRBJ2-3, with 7 bases that match TRBD1. V shed 1 base, J shed 4 bases, and the junction held 14 bases outside the gene matches. This CDR3 contains 18 residues. CDR1 is LGHNA and CDR2 is YNFKEQ in the germline V gene. This CDR3 is CASSQGDKGAEGADTQYF. In nucleotides, the CDR3 is TGTGCCAGCAGCCAAGGCGATAAGGGGGCGGAAGGTGCAGATACGCAGTATTTT.

This CDR3 reads CASSGGDRRSTGELFF. In DNA form, the CDR3 reads TGTGCCAGCAGCGGGGGGGACAGGAGAAGCACCGGGGAGCTGTTTTTT. This chain links TRBV5-4 with TRBJ2-2, with TRBD1 as a possible D gene (8 bases). With 4 bases removed from V and 4 bases from J, the gap between germline ends came to 17 bases. The CDR3 is 16 amino acids. Looked up from germline, CDR1 is SGHNT and CDR2 is YYREEE (reference sequence). The whole variable domain, filled in from reference TRBV5-4 and TRBJ2-2, reads ETGVTQSPTHLIKTRGQQVTLRCSSQSGHNTVSWYQQALGQGPQFIFQYYREEENGRGNFPPRFSGLQFPNYSSELNVNALELDDSALYLCASSGGDRRSTGELFFGEGSRLTVL.

DNA for the CDR3: TGTGCCAGTAGTATGGGACAGGGTTCTGTAGCCAAAAACATTCAGTACTTC. This encodes CASSMGQGSVAKNIQYF. The chain links TRBV19 to TRBJ2-4, with 9 bases fitting TRBD1. The V gene's germline CDR1 is LNHDA and CDR2 SQIVND (reference sequence). The V segment lost 3 bases and the J segment 0 bases; nucleotides outside the gene matches: 6. The CDR3 runs 17 residues.

The rearrangement uses TRBV2 and TRBJ2-4, with TRBD2 matching 7 bases. Germline lookup yields CDR1 SNHLY and CDR2 FYNNEI. The CDR3 is 15 amino acids. The junction had 9 bases not matched to a gene; V was cut back by 7 bases and J by 3 bases. Here the CDR3 DNA reads TGTGCCAGCAAAGGGCTAGCGGAGATCAAAAACATTCAGTACTTC. This translates into CASKGLAEIKNIQYF.

The chain has TRBV18 and TRBJ2-1, with 9 positions matching TRBD2. The CDR3 spans 15 residues. Trimming removed 3 bases from V and 8 bases from J; junction bases left unmatched: 8. Germline V gives CDR1 KGHSH, CDR2 LQKENI. The CDR3 DNA reads TGTGCCAGCTCACCCGAGGGACTAGCCGTCGATGAGCAGTTCTTC. Amino acid sequence: CASSPEGLAVDEQFF.

V usage is TRBV12-5 and J usage is TRBJ2-1; TRBD2 is a possible D gene (5 bases). Looked up from germline, CDR1 is LGHNT and CDR2 is FRNRAP. Trimming shortened V by 3 bases and J by 7 bases, and 16 bases separated the two germline ends. This CDR3 is built from 15 residues. CDR3 nucleotide sequence: TGTGCTAGTGGTTTAAATCGAGGGATCGGGAATGAGCAGTTCTTC. It encodes CASGLNRGIGNEQFF.

V usage is TRBV2 and J usage is TRBJ1-2; the match to TRBD1 covers 7 bases. The CDR3 covers 15 residues. Per the germline V gene, CDR1 is SNHLY and CDR2 is FYNNEI. The V and J ends lost 6 bases and 4 bases, in that order; junction bases with no gene match: 11. CDR3 sequence (DNA): TGTGCCAGCAGGGGGAGACAGGGCTTTAGCTATGGCTACACCTTC. This codes for CASRGRQGFSYGYTF.

The J gene is TRBJ1-4, the V gene TRBV6-5; the D is unclear. The CDR3 length is 13 residues. Germline V gene data show CDR1 as MNHEY and CDR2 as SVGAGI. Trimming removed 6 bases at V and 8 bases at J, with 13 bases between. The CDR3, as DNA: TGTGCCAGCAGCCGAGGGAGCTACGAAAAACTGTTTTTT. It translates to CASSRGSYEKLFF.

The chain employs TRBV3-1 (or the pseudogene TRBV3-2) and TRBJ2-7; no reliable D call. The CDR3 has 18 residues. The V and J ends lost 0 bases and 3 bases respectively, with 21 bases between them. Per the germline V gene, CDR1 is LGHDT and CDR2 is YNNKEL (reference sequence). DNA of the CDR3: TGTGCCAGCAGCCAAGATGAGAGTGGAGTCCCGACTTACTACGAGCAGTACTTC. It is translated as CASSQDESGVPTYYEQYF.

The chain recombines TRBV5-1 with TRBJ2-3; TRBD2 aligns across 11 bases. CDR1 and CDR2 from the germline V gene are SGHRS and YFSETQ. The CDR3 consists of 17 residues. V lost 3 bases to trimming and J lost 4 bases; unmatched junction nucleotides: 10. CDR3 sequence reads: CASSYTSGGQVADTQYF. CDR3 nucleotide sequence: TGCGCCAGCAGCTATACTAGCGGGGGTCAGGTGGCAGATACGCAGTATTTT.

The rearrangement uses TRBV4-1 and TRBJ2-1, with 10 bases lining up with TRBD2. CDR1 is MGHRA, CDR2 YSYEKL, per germline. Germline trimming cut 3 bases from V and 0 bases from J; bases unmatched to any gene: 5. The CDR3 totals 17 residues. The CDR3 DNA is TGCGCCAGCAGCCACCGGACTAGCGGTAGCTCCTACAATGAGCAGTTCTTC. Its protein is CASSHRTSGSSYNEQFF.

The chain carries TRBV4-1 and TRBJ1-5; D not resolved. With 1 base removed from V and 4 bases from J, the gap between germline ends came to 8 bases. There are 14 residues in the CDR3. Per germline, CDR1 MGHRA and CDR2 YSYEKL. CDR3 coding DNA: TGCGCCAGCAGCCAAGGAGGGTTAAATCAGCCCCAGCATTTT. It translates to CASSQGGLNQPQHF.

The CDR3 spells CASSYVRGAAFNQPQHF. In DNA form, the CDR3 reads TGTGCCAGCAGTTATGTTCGGGGGGCGGCGTTCAATCAGCCCCAGCATTTT. This rearrangement joins TRBV6-2 or TRBV6-3 to TRBJ1-5; tentatively, D is TRBD1 (6 bases). V gave up 3 bases and J gave up 3 bases, with 18 bases separating them. Germline CDR1 and CDR2: MNHEY and SVGEGT. The CDR3 sequence is 17 residues long.

This rearrangement joins TRBV24-1 to TRBJ2-1; tentatively, D is TRBD1 (6 bases). The CDR3 sequence is 16 residues long. Germline assignment: CDR1 KGHDR and CDR2 SFDVKD. V gave up 3 bases and J gave up 7 bases, with 18 bases separating them. The CDR3 bases are TGTGCCACCAGTGATAGGCGCAGGGGAGTTTATAATGAGCAGTTCTTC. Translation gives CATSDRRRGVYNEQFF.